Presented here are 30 T cell receptor beta chains from one specimen sequenced in a study of T cells in Graves' hyperthyroidism and ophthalmopathy. The CDR3 regions of TCR beta were amplified from RNA transcripts. The study used the HTBI primer set for a first-round RT-PCR of the TCR CDR3. TCRdb fed the multiplex PCR reads into MiXCR, producing one record per CDR3 protein. This sample yields more than 500,000 distinct CDR3 sequences, of which 40% to 50% are seen a single time; around 47% belongs to the top ten. Sequencing was done on a sample of peripheral blood or thyroid tissue (not recorded which). The receptors were sampled from an adult woman with Graves' disease, either hyperthyroidism or ophthalmopathy (not recorded which).

This clonotype was seen repeatedly, ten times or more. This CDR3 reads CASSYREVGNTIYF. The CDR3 region has the DNA TGTGCCAGCAGTTACCGCGAGGTCGGAAACACCATATATTTT. The J gene is TRBJ1-3, the V gene TRBV6-5; D is unclear. This CDR3 is 14 amino acids long. Germline V lookup: CDR1 MNHEY, CDR2 SVGAGI. V dropped 2 bases and J dropped 4 bases, with 9 bases sitting between them.

This clonotype appeared many times. This CDR3 reads CASSYEQYF. The DNA of the CDR3 is TGTGCCAGCAGCTACGAGCAGTACTTC. V is TRBV27 and J is TRBJ2-7, with D unclear. CDR3 length: 9 residues. The V gene's germline CDR1 is MNHEY and CDR2 SMNVEV (reference sequence). Trimming took off 6 bases at V and 3 bases at J, with 0 bases between the two ends.

Ten or more counts support this clonotype. The V gene is TRBV7-6, the J gene TRBJ2-7; 9 nucleotides align to TRBD1. Germline CDR1 SGHVS, CDR2 FNYEAQ. This CDR3 region has 19 residues. The V segment lost 6 bases and the J segment 5 bases; nucleotides outside the gene matches: 23. The CDR3 loop is CASSSRLLDRGSYYHEQYF. In DNA form, the CDR3 reads TGTGCCAGCAGTTCCCGCCTCCTGGACAGGGGCTCCTATTACCACGAGCAGTACTTC.

V and J are TRBV10-3 and TRBJ2-3, with D perhaps TRBD1 (5 bases). V was trimmed by 10 bases and J by 6 bases, leaving 17 bases between them. The germline gives CDR1 ENHRY, CDR2 SYGVKD. The CDR3 has 13 amino acids. The DNA for the CDR3 is TGTGCCAACGGGTTCAGGGCGGAGGATACGCAGTATTTT. Its protein is CANGFRAEDTQYF.

The chain is built from TRBV27 and TRBJ2-2, with D hard to call. The length of the CDR3 is 10 residues. V gave up 10 bases and J gave up 2 bases, with 2 bases separating them. The V gene's germline CDR1 is MNHEY and CDR2 SMNVEV (reference sequence). CDR3 loop: CAKNTGELFF. The CDR3 DNA sequence: TGTGCCAAAAACACCGGGGAGCTGTTTTTT.

This clonotype was seen many times. The gene calls are TRBV7-2 and TRBJ2-7; 7 nucleotides align to TRBD2. Trimming took 8 bases from V and 3 from J; bases not matched to a gene: 13. CDR3 length equals 15 residues. CDR1 and CDR2 (germline): SGHTA, FQGNSA. Here the CDR3 reads CASGLEGGPYYEQYF. The CDR3 coding sequence is TGTGCCAGCGGATTGGAGGGAGGGCCCTACTACGAGCAGTACTTC.

The genes are TRBV2 and TRBJ1-2; 8 bases are a match to TRBD1. The germline CDR1 and CDR2 sequences are SNHLY and FYNNEI. The CDR3 contains 12 residues. The V gene end was trimmed by 6 bases and the J gene end by 10 bases; junction bases not matched to a gene: 7. Written as DNA, the CDR3 is TGTGCCAGCAGCGTGGACAGGGAGCTCTACACCTTC. It specifies CASSVDRELYTF.

This clonotype was counted between two and nine times. The J gene is TRBJ1-2, the V gene TRBV15; tentative D call: TRBD1 (6 bases). The CDR3 length is 13 residues. Trimming took 5 bases from V and 8 from J, leaving 15 bases between them. Per germline, CDR1 LNHNV and CDR2 YYDKDF (reference sequence). The CDR3 reads CATSGNRDGGYTF. The CDR3, as DNA: TGTGCCACCAGCGGAAACAGGGACGGGGGCTACACCTTC.

Notes on this clonotype: A much larger clone lies one base from this, so it may be a read error. The chain uses TRBV6-1 and TRBJ1-3, with no clear D. CDR1 and CDR2 (germline): MNHNS, SASEGT. The CDR3 consists of 14 residues. CDR3 DNA: TGTGCCAGCAGCCCCCGGGGTTCTGGAAACACCGTATATTTT. It translates to CASSPRGSGNTVYF.

V usage is TRBV11-2 and J usage is TRBJ1-2; 12 bases fit TRBD1. The CDR3 is made up of 15 amino acids. J was trimmed by 6 bases and V by 3 bases; bases with no gene match: 5. The germline CDR1 and CDR2 sequences are SGHAT and FQNNGV. CDR3 sequence (DNA): TGTGCCAGCAGCTTGGGACAGGGGGCGCAGGATGGCTACACCTTC. It codes for CASSLGQGAQDGYTF. The full variable domain, in which reference TRBV11-2 and TRBJ1-2 provide the parts outside the CDR3, is EAGVAQSPRYKIIEKRQSVAFWCNPISGHATLYWYQQILGQGPKLLIQFQNNGVVDDSQLPKDRFSAERLKGVDSTLKIQPAKLEDSAVYLCASSLGQGAQDGYTFGSGTRLTVV.

The V call is TRBV28, the J call TRBJ1-5; D gene uncertain. Germline CDR1 MDHEN, CDR2 SYDVKM. The ends were cut back, 4 bases at V and 4 bases at J, with 8 bases in the middle. The CDR3 consists of 13 residues. CDR3 in DNA: TGTGCCAGCAGTTCCGCATGGAATCAGCCCCAGCATTTT. Its protein is CASSSAWNQPQHF.

The gene calls are TRBV20-1 and TRBJ1-5; D is ambiguous. Trimming removed 5 bases from V and 4 bases from J, with 12 bases in between. CDR3 length: 13 amino acids. Germline V gene data show CDR1 as DFQATT and CDR2 as SNEGSKA (reference sequence). In DNA form, the CDR3 reads TGCAGTGCTCTTCCGACCGTGAATCAGCCCCAGCATTTT. Amino acids: CSALPTVNQPQHF.

The V call is TRBV28, the J call TRBJ1-1; no clear D gene. V shed 5 bases and J shed 0 bases, with 13 bases lying between them. The CDR3 length is 15 residues. From germline, CDR1 is MDHEN and CDR2 SYDVKM. The CDR3 sequence: CASSPIRLLNTEAFF. In DNA form, the CDR3 reads TGTGCCAGCAGTCCAATCCGACTGTTGAACACTGAAGCTTTCTTT. The whole variable domain, remainder taken from reference TRBV28 and TRBJ1-1, is DVKVTQSSRYLVKRTGEKVFLECVQDMDHENMFWYRQDPGLGLRLIYFSYDVKMKEKGDIPEGYSVSREKKERFSLILESASTNQTSMYLCASSPIRLLNTEAFFGQGTRLTVV.

On this clonotype: Germline and junction disagree at one end, which may indicate a read error. The chain joins TRBV7-8 to TRBJ2-7, with D possibly TRBD2 on 7 matching bases. CDR3 length: 13 residues. Germline CDR1 SGHVS, CDR2 FQNEAQ. The CDR3 DNA is TGTGCCAGCAGCGGGGGGGCCCCCTACGAGCAATACTTC. Residues: CASSGGAPYEQYF.

This clonotype turned up a few times. The chain links TRBV20-1 to TRBJ2-5; 8 bases are shared with TRBD2. V gave up 5 bases and J gave up 2 bases; unmatched junction bases: 10. In germline, CDR1 is DFQATT, CDR2 SNEGSKA (reference sequence). The CDR3 covers 15 residues. CDR3 protein: CSAPNKRESQETQYF. Written as DNA, the CDR3 is TGCAGTGCTCCTAATAAGCGGGAGTCGCAAGAGACCCAGTACTTC.

The chain employs TRBV10-1 and TRBJ2-5; 11 positions match TRBD1. The CDR3 runs to 16 residues. After removal of 5 bases from V and 0 bases from J, the junction contained 5 bases not matched to a gene. Germline CDR1 is WNHNN and CDR2 is SYGVQD (reference sequence). In nucleotides, the CDR3 is TGCGCCAGCAGTACCGGGACAGGGGGATACCAAGAGACCCAGTACTTC. It specifies CASSTGTGGYQETQYF.

The J gene is TRBJ1-1, the V gene TRBV13, with a tentative D call TRBD1 (6 bases). The germline V gene encodes CDR1 PRHDT and CDR2 FYEKMQ (reference sequence). Deletions cut 3 bases from V and 8 bases from J, with 16 bases between. There are 14 residues in the CDR3. The CDR3, as DNA: TGTGCCAGCAGCTTGGGACTCCCGGGGGGCGAAGCTTTCTTT. Encoded protein: CASSLGLPGGEAFF. Drawing the rest from reference TRBV13 and TRBJ1-1, the complete variable domain is AAGVIQSPRHLIKEKRETATLKCYPIPRHDTVYWYQQGPGQDPQFLISFYEKMQSDKGSIPDRFSAQQFSDYHSELNMSSLELGDSALYFCASSLGLPGGEAFFGQGTRLTVV.

A remark on this clonotype: Because the CDR3 is missing its conserved closing phenylalanine or tryptophan, this is likely a read error. The DNA is omitted, as the CDR3 cannot be located on it reliably, and the CDR3 follows TCRdb's listing. The chain has TRBV10-3 and TRBJ2-5; the table's D gene call, TRBD1, was not cross checked with the DNA. The germline CDR1 and CDR2 sequences are ENHRY and SYGVKD. The CDR3 spans 17 amino acids, including both terminal residues. CDR3 in amino acids: CAISEVTTGDMGYTFGS.

This clonotype was found a few times. The chain employs TRBV12-3 or TRBV12-4 and TRBJ2-7; TRBD2 matches at 8 bases. This CDR3 has 12 amino acids. V dropped 8 bases and J dropped 3; count of bases not matched to a gene: 3. The CDR3 DNA reads as TGTGCCAGCGGAGCGGGAGTCTACGAGCAGTACTTC. Its translation: CASGAGVYEQYF.

The V and J genes are TRBV28 and TRBJ2-5; 12 bases match TRBD2. The CDR3 loop spans 16 amino acids. CDR1 is MDHEN, CDR2 SYDVKM, per germline. V was clipped by 3 bases and J by 4 bases; unmatched bases: 6. The CDR3 nucleotides are TGTGCCAGCAGTTTTTTTGGACTAGCGGGACGAGAGACCCAGTACTTC. Its protein is CASSFFGLAGRETQYF.

This CDR3 reads CAISAMGARSGYTF. CDR3 in DNA: TGTGCCATCAGTGCGATGGGGGCGCGGTCTGGCTACACCTTC. This rearrangement joins TRBV10-3 to TRBJ1-2; weak D call: TRBD1 (6 bases). Trimming stripped 4 bases from V and 7 bases from J, with 16 bases between. Germline CDR1 reads ENHRY; CDR2 reads SYGVKD. The CDR3 spans 14 residues.

This clonotype was picked up many times. The chain joins TRBV7-9 to TRBJ2-7; D not resolved. CDR3 length equals 11 residues. Trimming left V 1 base short and J 5 bases short, with 3 bases between. Germline V gene sequence: CDR1 SEHNR, CDR2 FQNEAQ (reference sequence). CDR3 bases: TGTGCCAGCAGCTTAGAGCACGAGCAGTACTTC. This sequence encodes CASSLEHEQYF. Variable domain in full (rest from reference TRBV7-9 and TRBJ2-7): DTGVSQNPRHKITKRGQNVTFRCDPISEHNRLYWYRQTLGQGPEFLTYFQNEAQLEKSRLLSDRFSAERPKGSFSTLEIQRTEQGDSAMYLCASSLEHEQYFGPGTRLTVT.

This clonotype was recorded a few times. V and J are TRBV3-1 and TRBJ1-1; D is possibly TRBD1 (5 bases). Per the germline V gene, CDR1 is LGHDT and CDR2 is YNNKEL (reference sequence). The CDR3 runs to 11 residues. V lost 4 bases to trimming and J lost 7 bases, with 7 bases between them. The CDR3 loop reads CASSRGVEAFF. As DNA, the CDR3 is TGTGCCAGCAGCCGAGGGGTTGAAGCTTTCTTT.

The rearrangement joins TRBV10-3 to TRBJ1-2; D gene uncertain. Germline assignment: CDR1 ENHRY and CDR2 SYGVKD. V lost 6 bases to trimming and J lost 2 bases, with 19 bases between them. The CDR3 spans 16 residues. Here the CDR3 DNA reads TGTGCCATCAGGGGTAAACGGGGTTTCGGAAACTATGGCTACACCTTC. Protein product: CAIRGKRGFGNYGYTF.

This clonotype has a count of ten or more. The chain has TRBV4-1 and TRBJ1-2; D unresolved. Trimming took off 0 bases at V and 7 bases at J, with 9 bases between the two ends. Germline assignment: CDR1 MGHRA and CDR2 YSYEKL. The CDR3 runs 13 residues. CDR3 in amino acids: CASSQDYTVGYTF. The CDR3 DNA is TGCGCCAGCAGCCAAGATTATACGGTTGGCTACACCTTC.

CDR3: CSSSPWANQETQYF. The CDR3 region has the DNA TGCAGCAGTTCCCCATGGGCAAACCAAGAGACCCAGTACTTC. The rearrangement uses TRBV29-1 and TRBJ2-5; D not resolved. In germline, CDR1 is SQVTM, CDR2 ANQGSEA. Deletions cut 8 bases from V and 0 bases from J, with 16 bases between. The CDR3 runs to 14 residues.

The table lists this clonotype with a few counts. The chain joins TRBV6-5 to TRBJ2-2; tentatively, D is TRBD2 (5 bases). Germline V CDR1 and CDR2: MNHEY, SVGAGI. V dropped 10 bases and J dropped 1 base, with 16 bases sitting between them. This CDR3 spans 15 amino acids. The CDR3: CAIALERGNTGELFF. CDR3 nucleotide sequence: TGTGCCATAGCACTAGAGAGAGGGAACACCGGGGAGCTGTTTTTT.

The chain has TRBV10-3 and TRBJ1-1; D call uncertain. Looked up from germline, CDR1 is ENHRY and CDR2 is SYGVKD. This CDR3 contains 11 residues. V was cut by 5 bases and J by 1 base, with 2 bases left in between. The CDR3 spells CAISQNTEAFF. The CDR3 DNA sequence: TGTGCCATCAGTCAGAACACTGAAGCTTTCTTT.

Here the CDR3 DNA reads TGTGCCAGCCCTAGCGGATCGAACACCGGGGAGCTGTTTTTT. Translating it yields CASPSGSNTGELFF. V usage is TRBV7-3 and J usage is TRBJ2-2, with 7 bases that match TRBD2. Looked up from germline, CDR1 is SGHTA and CDR2 is FQGTGA. The V and J ends lost 8 bases and 0 bases, in that order; junction bases with no gene match: 3. The CDR3 totals 14 residues. Supplemented by reference TRBV7-3 and TRBJ2-2, the full variable domain reads GAGVSQTPSNKVTEKGKYVELRCDPISGHTALYWYRQSLGQGPEFLIYFQGTGAADDSGLPNDRFFAVRPEGSVSTLKIQRTERGDSAVYLCASPSGSNTGELFFGEGSRLTVL.

The chain links TRBV19 to TRBJ2-1; 10 bases are a match to TRBD2. CDR3 length: 17 amino acids. V dropped 5 bases and J dropped 0; count of bases not matched to a gene: 7. Germline loops: CDR1 LNHDA, CDR2 SQIVND (reference sequence). The CDR3 loop reads CASSEIAGGSSYNEQFF. DNA for the CDR3: TGTGCCAGTAGTGAGATAGCGGGAGGAAGCTCCTACAATGAGCAGTTCTTC.